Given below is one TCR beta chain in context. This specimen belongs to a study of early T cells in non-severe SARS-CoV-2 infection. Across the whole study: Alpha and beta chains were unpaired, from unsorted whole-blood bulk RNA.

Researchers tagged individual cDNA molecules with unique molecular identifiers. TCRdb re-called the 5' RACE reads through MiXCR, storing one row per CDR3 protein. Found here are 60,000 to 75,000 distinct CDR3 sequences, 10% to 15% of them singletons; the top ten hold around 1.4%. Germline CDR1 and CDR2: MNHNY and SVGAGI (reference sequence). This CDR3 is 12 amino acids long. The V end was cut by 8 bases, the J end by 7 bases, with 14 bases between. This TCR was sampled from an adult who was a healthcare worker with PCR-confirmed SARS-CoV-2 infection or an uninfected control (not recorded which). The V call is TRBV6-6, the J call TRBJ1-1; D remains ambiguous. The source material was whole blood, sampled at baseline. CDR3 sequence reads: CASGTSTGEAFF. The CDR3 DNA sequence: TGTGCCAGCGGCACGAGTACGGGTGAAGCTTTCTTT.